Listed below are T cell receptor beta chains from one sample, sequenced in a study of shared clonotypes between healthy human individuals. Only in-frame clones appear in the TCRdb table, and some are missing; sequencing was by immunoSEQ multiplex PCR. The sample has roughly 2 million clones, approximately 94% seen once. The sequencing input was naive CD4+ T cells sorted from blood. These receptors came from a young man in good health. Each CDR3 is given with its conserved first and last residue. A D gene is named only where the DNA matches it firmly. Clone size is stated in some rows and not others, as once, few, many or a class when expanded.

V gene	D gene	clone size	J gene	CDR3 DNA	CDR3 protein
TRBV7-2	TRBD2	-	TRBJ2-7	TGTGCCAGCAGCTTAGACGTGACTAGCACCCACGAGCAGTACTTC	CASSLDVTSTHEQYF
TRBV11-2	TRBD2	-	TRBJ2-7	TGTGCCAGCAGCTCGGAGGGGCTAGCGGGATACGAGCAGTACTTC	CASSSEGLAGYEQYF
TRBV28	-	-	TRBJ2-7	TGTGCCAGCAGTTCGTCTAACCTATCTCACGAGCAGTACTTC	CASSSSNLSHEQYF
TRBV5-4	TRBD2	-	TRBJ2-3	TGTGCCAGCAGCTGGGGGACTATCCCAGATACGCAGTATTTT	CASSWGTIPDTQYF
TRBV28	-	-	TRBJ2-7	TGTGCCAGCAGTTCGGGGCTCCAAGGGGGTTTGTACGAGCAGTACTTC	CASSSGLQGGLYEQYF
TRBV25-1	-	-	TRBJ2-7	TGTGCCAGCAGTGGGGGGGCCCTCTACGAGCAGTACTTC	CASSGGALYEQYF
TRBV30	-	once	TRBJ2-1	TGTGCCTGGAGTGTGGGTAGCTTAAATGAGCAGTTCTTC	CAWSVGSLNEQFF
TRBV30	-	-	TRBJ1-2	TGTGCCTGGAGTCCCAGGGGAACTAACTATGGCTACACCTTC	CAWSPRGTNYGYTF
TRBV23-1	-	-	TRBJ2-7	TGCGCCAGCAGTCAATCGGCGCGAGAGAAATGCGAGCAGTACTTC	CASSQSAREKCEQYF
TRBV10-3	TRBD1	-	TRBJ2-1	TGTGCCATCAGTCGCGGACAGGGTGGGAATGAGCAGTTCTTC	CAISRGQGGNEQFF
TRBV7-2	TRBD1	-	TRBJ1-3	TGTGCCAGCAGCCCGCGACAGGGGGAATCTGGAAACACCATATATTTT	CASSPRQGESGNTIYF
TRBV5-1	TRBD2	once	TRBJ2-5	TGCGCCAGCATTCGACTAGCGGGGGGCCAAGAGACCCAGTACTTC	CASIRLAGGQETQYF
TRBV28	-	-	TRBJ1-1	TGTGCCAGCAGTTACGGCCTCAAGGACCCTGAAGCTTTCTTT	CASSYGLKDPEAFF
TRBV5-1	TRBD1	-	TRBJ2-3	TGCGCCAGCAGCTTGGCCCCGGGACAGAGCACAGATACGCAGTATTTT	CASSLAPGQSTDTQYF
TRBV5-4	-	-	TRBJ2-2	TGTGCCAGCAGCTTGGCTGGGACTCACACCGGGGAGCTGTTTTTT	CASSLAGTHTGELFF
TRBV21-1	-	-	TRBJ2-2	TGTGCCAGCTGGTTGTCGGCTTTCACCGGGGAGCTGTTTTTT	CASWLSAFTGELFF
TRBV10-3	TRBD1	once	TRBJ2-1	TGTGCCATCAGCTTGGGACCGGGACAGGGATACAATGAGCAGTTCTTC	CAISLGPGQGYNEQFF
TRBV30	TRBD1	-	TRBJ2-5	TGTGCCTGGAGCCCCGGGACAGGGGGGCAAGAGACCCAGTACTTC	CAWSPGTGGQETQYF
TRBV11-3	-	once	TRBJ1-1	TGTGCCAGCAGCTTAACCGGTGAGAGTACTGAAGCTTTCTTT	CASSLTGESTEAFF
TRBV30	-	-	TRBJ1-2	TGTGCCCGGAGGAGGGGGGAAGGCTACACCTTC	CARRRGEGYTF
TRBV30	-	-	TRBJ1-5	TGTGCCTGGAGGCAAACAGGGCTACAGCCCCAGCATTTT	CAWRQTGLQPQHF
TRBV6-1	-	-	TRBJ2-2	TGTGCCAGCAGTGAAATGAGGAGCGGGGAGCTGTTTTTT	CASSEMRSGELFF
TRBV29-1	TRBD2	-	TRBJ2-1	TGCAGCGTTGGGCTAGCGGGTACTCTCCTTTCCTACAATGAGCAGTTCTTC	CSVGLAGTLLSYNEQFF
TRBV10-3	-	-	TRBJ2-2	TGTGCCACCAGGAAGAACGCGAACACCGGGGAGCTGTTTTTT	CATRKNANTGELFF
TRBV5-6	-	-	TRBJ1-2	TGTGCCAGCAGCTTGGGAGGGGACCTAGGGTATGGCTACACCTTC	CASSLGGDLGYGYTF
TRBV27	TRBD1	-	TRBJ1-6	TGTGCCAGCAGGCAACAGGGGACTAATTCACCCCTCCACTTT	CASRQQGTNSPLHF
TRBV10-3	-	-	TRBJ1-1	TGTGCCACCGGTTCGGCGAACACTGAAGCTTTCTTT	CATGSANTEAFF
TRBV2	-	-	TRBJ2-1	TGTGCCACCAGAGGGGGGGGAGAAGCGTCCTACAATGAGCAGTTCTTC	CATRGGGEASYNEQFF
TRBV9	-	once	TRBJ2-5	TGTGCCAGCAGCGTAGGGGTAGCGGACCAAGAGACCCAGTACTTC	CASSVGVADQETQYF
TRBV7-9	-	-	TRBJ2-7	TGTGCCAGCAGTTCCACAGGGCTATCCTACGAGCAGTACTTC	CASSSTGLSYEQYF
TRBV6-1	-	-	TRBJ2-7	TGTGCCAGCAGGAGTCCAGGCTCCCAGGAGCAGTACTTC	CASRSPGSQEQYF
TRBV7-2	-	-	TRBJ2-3	TGTGCCAGCAGCCGTTATCAAGATACGCAGTATTTT	CASSRYQDTQYF
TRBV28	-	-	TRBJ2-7	TGTGCCAGCAGTTCGGAGGGGGATTCTGGGACCTACGAGCAGTACTTC	CASSSEGDSGTYEQYF
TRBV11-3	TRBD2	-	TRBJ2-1	TGTGCCAGCAGCTCCCTTAGCGGGAAATCTAACAATGAGCAGTTCTTC	CASSSLSGKSNNEQFF
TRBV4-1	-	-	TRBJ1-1	TGCGCCAGCAGCCACCTTGGGGGGAGTACTGAAGCTTTCTTT	CASSHLGGSTEAFF
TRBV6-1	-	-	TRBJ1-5	TGTGCCAGCAGGGAGAGCCGTTCCTATCAGCCCCAGCATTTT	CASRESRSYQPQHF
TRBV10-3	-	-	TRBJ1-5	TGTGCCATCAGTGAGTCGGGGGGTGGTCAGCCCCAGCATTTT	CAISESGGGQPQHF
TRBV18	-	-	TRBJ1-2	TGTGCCAGCTCACCCCCGACCACAGTTAACTATGGCTACACCTTC	CASSPPTTVNYGYTF
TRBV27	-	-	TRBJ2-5	TGTGCCAGCAGTTTAGCGGGCCGGGAGACCCAGTACTTC	CASSLAGRETQYF
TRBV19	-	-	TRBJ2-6	TGTGCCAGTAGCCCCTCTGGGGCCAACGTCCTGACTTTC	CASSPSGANVLTF
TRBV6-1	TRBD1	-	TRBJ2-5	TGTGCCAGCAGTGAGGCTCCCGGGACAGGGGGTCCCTACGGCTACTTC	CASSEAPGTGGPYGYF